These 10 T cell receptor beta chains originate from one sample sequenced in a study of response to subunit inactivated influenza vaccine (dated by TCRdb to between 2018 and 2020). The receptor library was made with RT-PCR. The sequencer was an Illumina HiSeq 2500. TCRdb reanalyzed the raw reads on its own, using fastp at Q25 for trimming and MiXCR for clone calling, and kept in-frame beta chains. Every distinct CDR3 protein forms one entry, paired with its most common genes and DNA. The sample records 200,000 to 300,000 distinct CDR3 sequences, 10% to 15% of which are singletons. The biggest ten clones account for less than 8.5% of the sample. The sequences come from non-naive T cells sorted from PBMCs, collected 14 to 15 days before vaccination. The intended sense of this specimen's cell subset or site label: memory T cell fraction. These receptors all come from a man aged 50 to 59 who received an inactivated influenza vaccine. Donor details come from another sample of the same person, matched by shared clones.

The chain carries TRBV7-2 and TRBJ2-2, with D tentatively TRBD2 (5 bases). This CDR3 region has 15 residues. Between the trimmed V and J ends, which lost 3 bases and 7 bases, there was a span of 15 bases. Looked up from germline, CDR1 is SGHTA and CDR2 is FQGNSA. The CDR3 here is CASSLSSAVGGELFF. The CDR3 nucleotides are TGTGCCAGCAGCTTGAGTAGCGCGGTCGGCGGGGAGCTGTTTTTT.

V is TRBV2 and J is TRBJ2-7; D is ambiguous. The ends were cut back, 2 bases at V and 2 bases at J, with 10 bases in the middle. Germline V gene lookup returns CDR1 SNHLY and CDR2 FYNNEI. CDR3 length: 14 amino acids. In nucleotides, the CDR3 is TGTGCCAGCAGTGAACGGGTTTTCGCCTACGAGCAGTACTTC. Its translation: CASSERVFAYEQYF.

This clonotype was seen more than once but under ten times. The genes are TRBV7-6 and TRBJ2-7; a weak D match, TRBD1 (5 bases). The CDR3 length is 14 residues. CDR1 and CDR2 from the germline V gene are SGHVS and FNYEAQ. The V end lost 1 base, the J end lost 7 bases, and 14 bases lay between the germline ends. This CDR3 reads CASSLGGRAGEQYF. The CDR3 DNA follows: TGTGCCAGCAGCTTAGGCGGCAGGGCTGGAGAGCAGTACTTC.

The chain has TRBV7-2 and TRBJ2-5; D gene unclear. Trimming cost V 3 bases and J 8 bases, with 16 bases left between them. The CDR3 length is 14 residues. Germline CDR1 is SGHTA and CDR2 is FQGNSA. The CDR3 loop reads CASSLIEETRTQYF. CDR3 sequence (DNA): TGTGCCAGCAGCTTGATCGAAGAGACCCGAACCCAGTACTTC. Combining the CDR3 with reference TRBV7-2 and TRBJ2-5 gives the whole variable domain GAGVSQSPSNKVTEKGKDVELRCDPISGHTALYWYRQSLGQGLEFLIYFQGNSAPDKSGLPSDRFSAERTGGSVSTLTIQRTQQEDSAVYLCASSLIEETRTQYFGPGTRLLVL.

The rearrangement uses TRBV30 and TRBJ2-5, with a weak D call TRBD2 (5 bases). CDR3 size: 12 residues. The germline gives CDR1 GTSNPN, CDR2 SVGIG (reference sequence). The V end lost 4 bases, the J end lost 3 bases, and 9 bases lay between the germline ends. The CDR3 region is CAWMHSEETQYF. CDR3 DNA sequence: TGTGCCTGGATGCATAGCGAAGAGACCCAGTACTTC.

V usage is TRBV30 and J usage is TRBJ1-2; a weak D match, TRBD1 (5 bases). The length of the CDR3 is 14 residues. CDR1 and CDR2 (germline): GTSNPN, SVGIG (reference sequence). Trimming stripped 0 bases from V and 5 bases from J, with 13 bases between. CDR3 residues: CAWSVHPGTYGYTF. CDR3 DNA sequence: TGTGCCTGGAGTGTACATCCAGGGACGTATGGCTACACCTTC.

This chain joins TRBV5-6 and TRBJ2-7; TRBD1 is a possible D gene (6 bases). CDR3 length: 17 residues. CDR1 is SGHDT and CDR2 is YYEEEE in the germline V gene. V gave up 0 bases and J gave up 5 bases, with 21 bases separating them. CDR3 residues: CASSLESLGQFSNEQYF. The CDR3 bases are TGTGCCAGCAGCTTGGAAAGCCTAGGACAGTTTTCGAACGAGCAGTACTTC.

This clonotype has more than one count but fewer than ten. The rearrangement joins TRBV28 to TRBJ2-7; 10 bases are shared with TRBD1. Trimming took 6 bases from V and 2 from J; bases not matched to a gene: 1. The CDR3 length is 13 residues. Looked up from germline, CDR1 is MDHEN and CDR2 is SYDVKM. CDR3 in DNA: TGTGCCAGCAGGGACAGGGGGACCTACGAGCAGTACTTC. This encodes CASRDRGTYEQYF. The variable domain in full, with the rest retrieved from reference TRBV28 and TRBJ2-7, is DVKVTQSSRYLVKRTGEKVFLECVQDMDHENMFWYRQDPGLGLRLIYFSYDVKMKEKGDIPEGYSVSREKKERFSLILESASTNQTSMYLCASRDRGTYEQYFGPGTRLTVT.

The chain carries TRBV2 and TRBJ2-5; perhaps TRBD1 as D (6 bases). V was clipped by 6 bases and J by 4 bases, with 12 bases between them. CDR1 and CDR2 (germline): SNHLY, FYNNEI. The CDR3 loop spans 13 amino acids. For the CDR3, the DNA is TGTGCCAGCAGGTCCGCAGGGGCAGAGACCCAGTACTTC. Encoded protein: CASRSAGAETQYF.

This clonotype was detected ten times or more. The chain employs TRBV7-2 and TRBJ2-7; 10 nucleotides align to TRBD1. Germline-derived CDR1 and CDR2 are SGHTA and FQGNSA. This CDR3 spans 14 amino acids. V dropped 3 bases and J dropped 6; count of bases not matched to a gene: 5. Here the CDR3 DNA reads TGTGCCAGCAGCTTCCCCGGGACAGGGGTCGAGCAGTACTTC. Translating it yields CASSFPGTGVEQYF.